Described below is a single TCR beta chain sequence and its context. Its antigen remains unidentified. No much larger clone exists at a distance of one base, and base qualities are not known. The data are from a study of T cell responses to AZD1222 COVID-19 vaccine (dated by TCRdb to the early 2020s). In the study overall: AZD1222 recipients whose second dose came at about 4 weeks and those whose second dose came at about 12 weeks were combined into one group, since spike-specific TCR depth and breadth did not differ between the two schedules. TCR sequencing was performed for some 250 trial participants, of whom 200 to 210 were given two doses of AZD1222 and around 25 were given two doses of MenACWY control vaccine. Trial participants were enrolled into age subgroups of 18-55, 56-69 and 70-plus years, which contained about 150, 28 and 57 TCR-sequenced participants, respectively.

What the work shows at the level of the full study, not this receptor alone: Reportedly, almost half of the unique spike-specific TCRs recognized epitopes lying outside the regions that are mutated in the B.1.351 and B.1.1.7 variants. Conclusions about previously exposed vaccinees are limited, since just a handful of AZD1222 recipients were seropositive for SARS-CoV-2 at baseline. Spike-specific TCR breadth and depth rose significantly after two AZD1222 doses compared with day 0 and with MenACWY recipients. Because no samples from the day 14 peak response were available, repertoires could be characterized only after the peak T cell response. In the small 56-69-year group, the increase in depth fell short of significance, most likely because of low power. Participants were mostly white British, with more females than males. The authors suggested clonal diversity may have been underestimated. CD4 TCRs associated with the vaccine covered the entire spike protein, and the dominant responses were in regions 160-218 and 743-854.

The CDR3 regions of human TCRbeta chains were analyzed by immunosequencing. As for how the authors treated the data: Repertoire TCRs were matched against a reference library of SARS-CoV-2-specific TCRs generated with the MIRA antigen-specificity platform. Breadth was defined as the fraction of unique TCRs that were SARS-CoV-2-associated. Depth was defined as the fraction of total T cells that were SARS-CoV-2-associated. Using the MIRA data, every spike-specific TCR was mapped to the spike region that the TCR reacted to and assigned to either a CD4 or a CD8 class. Log10-transformed breadth and depth values were compared by one-way ANOVA with Sidak's multiple comparisons tests. TCRdb mirrors the immuneACCESS table, restricted to in-frame sequences. Some clones are absent from its copies; in checked studies, under half trace to an unresolved V gene, and the reason for the others is unknown. That table gives V, J and clone size, and the DNA gave D and trimming. The sample profile shows about 76,000 clones; about 88% of them were found once. The ten most abundant clones make up 4.2% of the sample.

What the time point label conveys for this sample: baseline before first vaccination. Vaccinee samples came from UK trials COV001 and COV002, including a single-blind randomized controlled phase 2/3 trial of AZD1222 (ChAdOx1 nCoV-19) in healthy adults. For TCRbeta chain sequencing, PBMC samples were collected from trial participants at day 0 and at day 28 after the second dose. This TCR came from an adult in good health. Sequenced material: peripheral blood, taken on day 0 of AZD1222 vaccination.

This receptor carries the CDR3 CASSGTARDRGRPNYGYTF. The DNA reads as follows: TGCGCCAGCAGCGGAACCGCCCGGGACCGCGGGCGGCCTAACTATGGCTACACCTTC. This sequence uses TRBV4-1 and TRBJ1-2; TRBD1 is possibly the D segment (5 matching bases). From a lookup of the germline V gene, CDR1 and CDR2 are MGHRA and YSYEKL. A distance of 25 bases separates the germline ends of V and J, which lose 5 bases and 0 bases respectively. The CDR3 goes from the cysteine to the phenylalanine over 19 residues. Just CDR3 DNA is preserved here, 57 bases in frame from base 1.